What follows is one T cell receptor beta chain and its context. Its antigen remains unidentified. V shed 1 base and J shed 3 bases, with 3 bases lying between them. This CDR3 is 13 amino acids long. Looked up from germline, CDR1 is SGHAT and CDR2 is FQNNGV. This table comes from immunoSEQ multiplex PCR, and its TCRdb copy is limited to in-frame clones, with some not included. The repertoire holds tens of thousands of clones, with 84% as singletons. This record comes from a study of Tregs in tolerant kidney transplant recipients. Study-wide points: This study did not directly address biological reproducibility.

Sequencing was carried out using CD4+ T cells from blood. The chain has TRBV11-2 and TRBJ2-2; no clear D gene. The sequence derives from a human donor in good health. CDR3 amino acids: CASSLVHTGELFF. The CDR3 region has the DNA TGTGCCAGCAGCTTAGTCCACACCGGGGAGCTGTTTTTT.